A single sample gave rise to the 9 T cell receptor beta chains below, sequenced in a study of technical replicates of blood from a few donors. The method was immunoSEQ multiplex PCR; TCRdb's version includes in-frame clones alone and lacks a portion of them. The sample consists of 70,000 to 85,000 clones, roughly 97% of them appearing once. The sample was T cells isolated from PBMCs. The receptors stem from a human donor in good health.

The chain couples TRBV5-4 to TRBJ1-4; 7 bases fit TRBD1. The CDR3 length is 13 residues. In germline, CDR1 is SGHNT, CDR2 YYREEE (reference sequence). Unmatched junction bases numbered 4, after V lost 3 bases and J lost 8 bases. The CDR3, as DNA: TGTGCCAGCAGCTCGACAGGGCGGGAAAAACTGTTTTTT. Protein sequence: CASSSTGREKLFF.

In its sample, this clone was seen once. The chain employs TRBV2 and TRBJ2-5; TRBD2 aligns across 7 bases. Germline V gives CDR1 SNHLY, CDR2 FYNNEI. V lost 4 bases to trimming and J lost 5 bases; unmatched junction nucleotides: 10. CDR3 length: 15 amino acids. The CDR3 region is CASSGVDGRLETQYF. The CDR3 region has the DNA TGTGCCAGCAGTGGGGTAGACGGGAGGTTGGAGACCCAGTACTTC.

The V and J genes are TRBV27 and TRBJ2-3, with D hard to call. CDR3 length: 15 amino acids. Germline V gene sequence: CDR1 MNHEY, CDR2 SMNVEV (reference sequence). The V gene lost 2 bases and the J gene lost 0 bases, with 9 bases spanning the gap. Written as DNA, the CDR3 is TGTGCCAGCAGTTTAAGTCAGGTTAGCACAGATACGCAGTATTTT. It is translated as CASSLSQVSTDTQYF.

Details on this clone: At one boundary the junction diverges from the germline segment, which might be a read error. J is TRBJ2-7 and V is TRBV6-5, with TRBD2 matching 9 bases. This CDR3 has 14 residues. The germline CDR1 and CDR2 sequences are MNHEY and SVGAGI. The CDR3 DNA reads as TGTGCCAGCAGGAGGGGACTAGCTTCCTTCGAGCAGTACTTC. It translates to CASRRGLASFEQYF.

The V gene is TRBV29-1, the J gene TRBJ1-1, with 7 nucleotides matching TRBD1. Unmatched junction bases numbered 8, after V lost 3 bases and J lost 4 bases. Germline-derived CDR1 and CDR2 are SQVTM and ANQGSEA. The CDR3 spans 14 residues. CDR3 sequence (DNA): TGCAGCGTTGAGGAAGTCAGGGGGTTCACTGAAGCTTTCTTT. Its protein product is CSVEEVRGFTEAFF.

This clone was recorded once. The V gene is TRBV27, the J gene TRBJ1-2; D is unclear. This CDR3 has 14 amino acids. The germline gives CDR1 MNHEY, CDR2 SMNVEV (reference sequence). V was clipped by 5 bases and J by 4 bases, with 14 bases between them. The CDR3 nucleotides are TGTGCCAGCAGTACCCTCGGAGGTTTCTATGGCTACACCTTC. Protein: CASSTLGGFYGYTF.

This clone was picked up one time. The chain links TRBV7-9 to TRBJ2-7, with TRBD1 matching over 8 bases. V shed 5 bases and J 5 bases; nucleotides not matched to a gene: 5. CDR1 is SEHNR and CDR2 is FQNEAQ in the germline V gene (reference sequence). The CDR3 consists of 13 residues. CDR3 sequence: CASSKQGVHEQYF. The CDR3 region has the DNA TGTGCCAGCAGCAAACAGGGGGTCCACGAGCAGTACTTC.

The chain links TRBV7-8 to TRBJ2-2; 9 positions match TRBD1. CDR3 size: 18 residues. V dropped 5 bases and J dropped 4; count of bases not matched to a gene: 14. CDR1 is SGHVS, CDR2 FQNEAQ, per germline. The CDR3 loop is CASSPKRTGVVSTGELFF. The CDR3 coding sequence is TGTGCCAGCAGCCCGAAGAGGACAGGGGTAGTTTCCACCGGGGAGCTGTTTTTT.

Only one count was recorded for this clone. CDR3 sequence reads: CAISEGEELFF. The DNA for the CDR3 is TGTGCCATCAGTGAAGGAGAGGAACTGTTTTTT. V is TRBV10-3 and J is TRBJ1-4; D gene uncertain. The CDR3 is 11 amino acids. Germline CDR1 reads ENHRY; CDR2 reads SYGVKD. With 3 bases removed from V and 12 bases from J, the gap between germline ends came to 8 bases.